Following are 28 T cell receptor beta chains from one sample sequenced in a study of identical twins. TCRdb used MiXCR to reprocess the 5' RACE reads, holding one entry per CDR3 protein. The sample consists of 200,000 to 300,000 distinct CDR3 sequences, roughly 7% of them appearing once. The same specimen was also included in a second study, on yellow fever vaccine responses in identical twins.

Sequencing was done on a sample of memory (CD45RO+) T cells sorted from blood. The receptors shown here come from a woman aged 18-29 years in good health.

This clonotype was seen more than once but under ten times. The chain links TRBV7-2 to TRBJ2-7, with unresolved D. Looked up from germline, CDR1 is SGHTA and CDR2 is FQGNSA. The CDR3 has 16 amino acids. V was pared by 1 base and J by 2 bases, with 15 bases between. The CDR3 is CASSLEGSSIPYEQYF. The DNA of the CDR3 is TGTGCCAGCAGCTTAGAAGGTTCCAGTATTCCCTACGAGCAGTACTTC.

The chain employs TRBV20-1 and TRBJ1-2; D is unclear. CDR1 DFQATT and CDR2 SNEGSKA come from the germline V gene (reference sequence). The V end lost 4 bases, the J end lost 0 bases, and 21 bases lay between the germline ends. The CDR3 has 17 amino acids. CDR3 sequence: CSAIPPIAVGANYGYTF. The DNA of the CDR3 is TGCAGTGCTATCCCTCCAATAGCCGTAGGAGCTAACTATGGCTACACCTTC.

This clonotype was counted a few times. The rearrangement uses TRBV2 and TRBJ1-3; possibly TRBD1 for D (6 bases). Germline V lookup: CDR1 SNHLY, CDR2 FYNNEI. V lost 6 bases, J lost 3 bases, and 15 bases lay in between. This CDR3 is built from 15 residues. The CDR3 region has the DNA TGTGCCAGCAGACACAGGGTTCGGGATGGAAACACCATATATTTT. Its protein is CASRHRVRDGNTIYF.

This clonotype turned up a few times. V usage is TRBV7-9 and J usage is TRBJ2-7; D is possibly TRBD1 or TRBD2 (5 bases each). Trimming left V 4 bases short and J 1 base short, with 11 bases between. The CDR3 consists of 14 residues. In germline, CDR1 is SEHNR, CDR2 FQNEAQ (reference sequence). In DNA form, the CDR3 reads TGTGCCAGCAGCTCGACGGGGCAGTCCTACGAGCAGTACTTC. This translates into CASSSTGQSYEQYF.

This clonotype has just a few counts. This chain connects TRBV4-1 to TRBJ2-3, with unresolved D. The length of the CDR3 is 13 residues. The V end lost 0 bases, the J end lost 5 bases, and 6 bases lay between the germline ends. Germline values: CDR1 MGHRA, CDR2 YSYEKL. The CDR3 spells CASSQDMIDTQYF. In nucleotides, the CDR3 is TGCGCCAGCAGCCAAGATATGATAGATACGCAGTATTTT.

This clonotype has more than one count but fewer than ten. This chain uses TRBV28 with TRBJ1-4; D uncertain. In germline, CDR1 is MDHEN, CDR2 SYDVKM. The germline V and J ends were trimmed by 2 bases and 8 bases, with 6 bases remaining between them. CDR3 size: 12 residues. The CDR3 sequence is CASSLLKEKLFF. For the CDR3, the DNA is TGTGCCAGCAGTTTACTTAAGGAAAAACTGTTTTTT.

V gene TRBV6-2 or TRBV6-3 combines with J gene TRBJ2-6; TRBD1 aligns across 7 bases. CDR1 and CDR2 (germline): MNHEY, SVGEGT. The CDR3 is 16 amino acids. After removal of 8 bases from V and 0 bases from J, the junction contained 7 bases not matched to a gene. The DNA of the CDR3 is TGTGCCAGCGGACCGGGACAGCACTCTGGGGCCAACGTCCTGACTTTC. This encodes CASGPGQHSGANVLTF.

The rearrangement joins TRBV6-1 to TRBJ2-3; the D gene is possibly TRBD1 (6 bases). Germline V lookup: CDR1 MNHNS, CDR2 SASEGT. This CDR3 has 15 residues. V lost 7 bases and J 5 bases, leaving 19 bases between the germline ends. In DNA form, the CDR3 reads TGTGCCAGCACCCTAGGGGGTTGGGGTGGAGATACGCAGTATTTT. Amino acid sequence: CASTLGGWGGDTQYF.

Of note for this clonotype: A much bigger clone sits one base away, suggesting this may be a read error. For the CDR3, the DNA is TGTGCCAGTGGAACCTCAGGGGGGTACTACAATGAGCAGTTCTTC. Its protein is CASGTSGGYYNEQFF. The V call is TRBV3-1, the J call TRBJ2-1, with TRBD1 as a possible D gene (7 bases). Trimming shortened V by 9 bases and J by 3 bases, and 18 bases separated the two germline ends. Germline V gene data show CDR1 as LGHDT and CDR2 as YNNKEL (reference sequence). The CDR3 length is 15 residues.

This clonotype has more than one count but fewer than ten. The chain is built from TRBV28 and TRBJ2-1; 12 nucleotides match TRBD1. Germline V gives CDR1 MDHEN, CDR2 SYDVKM. This CDR3 spans 16 amino acids. The junction had 7 bases not matched to a gene; V was cut back by 4 bases and J by 6 bases. As DNA, the CDR3 is TGTGCCAGCAGTTCGTACCGGGACAGGGGGCTCAATGAGCAGTTCTTC. Translation: CASSSYRDRGLNEQFF.

The table lists this clonotype with many counts. The J gene is TRBJ1-1, the V gene TRBV12-3 or TRBV12-4; TRBD1 is a possible D gene (5 bases). This CDR3 spans 11 amino acids. Trimming pared 5 bases from V and 12 bases from J, leaving 13 bases between. DNA of the CDR3: TGTGCCAGCAGTGTCGAGGACACCCCTTTCTTT. It translates to CASSVEDTPFF.

This clonotype showed up just a few times. This sequence joins TRBV6-1 and TRBJ2-1; TRBD2 matches at 8 bases. The CDR3 contains 15 residues. Trimming cost V 7 bases and J 4 bases; bases outside gene matches: 9. Per germline, CDR1 MNHNS and CDR2 SASEGT. CDR3 loop: CASTQTSANYNEQFF. The CDR3 coding sequence is TGTGCCAGCACTCAGACTAGCGCGAATTACAATGAGCAGTTCTTC.

The CDR3 DNA is TGTGCCAGTAGTTTTCGGGAGGGCGGCTACACCTTC. As protein: CASSFREGGYTF. V gene TRBV19 combines with J gene TRBJ1-2; D ambiguous. Trimming took 5 bases from V and 8 from J, leaving 12 bases between them. Germline values: CDR1 LNHDA, CDR2 SQIVND (reference sequence). This CDR3 has 12 amino acids.

The chain employs TRBV5-5 and TRBJ1-2; the D gene is possibly TRBD1 (5 bases). Per the germline V gene, CDR1 is SGHKS and CDR2 is YYEKEE (reference sequence). Trimming took off 9 bases at V and 8 bases at J, with 17 bases between the two ends. This CDR3 spans 12 amino acids. The CDR3 DNA reads as TGTGCCACGGGGCCAGGGCTCCACGGCTACACCTTC. This translates into CATGPGLHGYTF.

This clonotype was counted a few times. The chain joins TRBV28 to TRBJ2-5, with TRBD1 matching 12 bases. CDR1 and CDR2 from the germline V gene are MDHEN and SYDVKM. The CDR3 contains 15 residues. V lost 6 bases, J lost 5 bases, and 7 bases stayed unmatched. The chain's CDR3 is CASSPGTGGGETQYF. The CDR3 region has the DNA TGTGCCAGCAGCCCCGGGACAGGGGGCGGGGAGACCCAGTACTTC.

Ten or more counts support this clonotype. V gene TRBV14 combines with J gene TRBJ2-1; D not resolved. V lost 1 base to trimming and J lost 10 bases, with 14 bases between them. The CDR3 is 14 residues long. CDR1 and CDR2 from the germline V gene are SGHDN and FVKESK. This chain's CDR3 is CASSQVPRDTEQFF. The CDR3 DNA is TGTGCCAGCAGCCAAGTTCCAAGAGACACCGAGCAGTTCTTC.

This rearrangement joins TRBV24-1 to TRBJ2-3, with 9 bases aligning to TRBD1. The CDR3 loop spans 15 amino acids. Trimming took 3 bases from V and 3 from J; bases not matched to a gene: 3. CDR1 and CDR2 from the germline V gene are KGHDR and SFDVKD. The CDR3 here is CATSDGQGITDTQYF. DNA for the CDR3: TGTGCCACCAGTGATGGACAGGGGATAACAGATACGCAGTATTTT.

This clonotype has a handful of counts. V gene TRBV19 combines with J gene TRBJ1-5; a weak D match, TRBD1 (6 bases). This CDR3 has 15 residues. The germline V and J ends were trimmed by 4 bases and 2 bases, with 12 bases remaining between them. The germline CDR1 and CDR2 sequences are LNHDA and SQIVND (reference sequence). CDR3 amino acids: CASSRGRTGNQPQHF. CDR3 sequence (DNA): TGTGCCAGTAGTAGGGGTCGGACAGGCAATCAGCCCCAGCATTTT.

The CDR3 DNA reads as TGTGCCAGCAGTGACAGGGACAGGGGGCATAACGAGCAGTACGTC. The encoded protein is CASSDRDRGHNEQYV. This chain links TRBV6-1 with TRBJ2-7, with 12 bases lining up with TRBD1. V was clipped by 3 bases and J by 5 bases; unmatched bases: 5. This CDR3 region has 15 residues. Germline CDR1 reads MNHNS; CDR2 reads SASEGT.

The V and J genes are TRBV18 and TRBJ1-1; 7 bases are a match to TRBD1. With V trimmed by 6 bases and J by 5 bases, 9 bases remained unmatched. This CDR3 spans 14 amino acids. Germline lookup yields CDR1 KGHSH and CDR2 LQKENI. The CDR3 DNA reads TGTGCCAGCTCCCCTCGACAGGGTCAGACTGAAGCTTTCTTT. Translated: CASSPRQGQTEAFF.

This clonotype occurred many times. The chain is built from TRBV5-1 and TRBJ1-3; no definite D call. Per germline, CDR1 SGHRS and CDR2 YFSETQ. V shed 3 bases and J shed 2 bases, with 12 bases lying between them. The CDR3 loop spans 15 amino acids. CDR3 residues: CASSSDGGTGNTIYF. The CDR3 DNA sequence: TGCGCCAGCAGCTCCGACGGAGGGACTGGAAACACCATATATTTT.

At least ten counts were recorded for this clonotype. This chain joins TRBV7-8 and TRBJ1-1; a possible D gene is TRBD1 (5 bases). The CDR3 is 15 residues long. CDR1 SGHVS and CDR2 FQNEAQ come from the germline V gene. Deletions cut 1 base from V and 1 base from J, with 10 bases between. In DNA form, the CDR3 reads TGTGCCAGCAGCTTAGGCGGAGGGGCGAACACTGAAGCTTTCTTT. Translating gives CASSLGGGANTEAFF.

This clonotype was picked up a small number of times. This rearrangement joins TRBV6-1 to TRBJ2-1; 9 bases are a match to TRBD2. The CDR3 runs 15 residues. CDR1 and CDR2 from the germline V gene are MNHNS and SASEGT. V lost 7 bases and J lost 5; bases outside the gene matches: 9. CDR3 DNA sequence: TGTGCCAGCAATCCCGGGCGGGGGGGCCACAATGAGCAGTTCTTC. Its translation: CASNPGRGGHNEQFF.

The genes are TRBV19 and TRBJ2-5, with 7 positions matching TRBD2. This CDR3 spans 13 amino acids. V dropped 10 bases and J dropped 5; count of bases not matched to a gene: 10. In germline, CDR1 is LNHDA, CDR2 SQIVND (reference sequence). CDR3 in DNA: TGTGCCATCGCCCGGACTAGTCGGGAGACCCAGTACTTC. Translated, it gives CAIARTSRETQYF.

V is TRBV27 and J is TRBJ2-3; weak D call: TRBD1 (5 bases). Germline V lookup: CDR1 MNHEY, CDR2 SMNVEV (reference sequence). Trimming cost V 5 bases and J 0 bases, with 15 bases left between them. The CDR3 runs to 16 residues. The CDR3 bases are TGTGCCAGCAGTCCCACAGGAGCTAGAAGCACAGATACGCAGTATTTT. This gives the protein CASSPTGARSTDTQYF.

As concerns this clonotype: A read error may explain this, as a much larger clone is one base away. The rearrangement uses TRBV20-1 and TRBJ2-7; D remains unclear. Germline-derived CDR1 and CDR2 are DFQATT and SNEGSKA (reference sequence). Trimming stripped 1 base from V and 3 bases from J, with 4 bases between. The CDR3 is 11 amino acids. CDR3: CSARGDYEQYF. The DNA for the CDR3 is TGCAGTGCTAGAGGGGACTACGAGCAGTACTTC.

In its sample, this clonotype was seen many times. In DNA, the CDR3 is TGCAGCGTAAATACCGGGACAGGAGACTATGGCTACACCTTC. Its translation: CSVNTGTGDYGYTF. The chain links TRBV29-1 to TRBJ1-2; 8 nucleotides align to TRBD1. V lost 6 bases to trimming and J lost 3 bases; unmatched junction nucleotides: 9. Germline V gene sequence: CDR1 SQVTM, CDR2 ANQGSEA. The CDR3 contains 14 residues.

In this sample, this clonotype turned up a few times. CDR3 protein: CASRLGTYSNQPQHF. In DNA form, the CDR3 reads TGTGCCAGTCGGTTGGGTACTTATAGCAATCAGCCCCAGCATTTT. The gene calls are TRBV19 and TRBJ1-5; D unresolved. Germline values: CDR1 LNHDA, CDR2 SQIVND (reference sequence). This CDR3 is built from 15 residues. With 8 bases removed from V and 0 bases from J, the gap between germline ends came to 14 bases.